A selection of T cell receptor beta chains follows, all from one sample in a study of preoperative IRX-2 immunotherapy in early breast cancer. Assay: immunoSEQ multiplex PCR; the TCRdb copy retains only in-frame clones and omits some. Of roughly 43,000 clones listed, roughly 94% are singletons. The specimen comprised tumor tissue, sampled after IRX-2 immunotherapy. These receptors originate from a human donor with breast cancer. Both conserved end residues are trimmed from each CDR3. The order of the fields is V gene, J gene, CDR3 protein.

>TRBV11-3|TRBJ1-1
ASSFSVNTEAF
>TRBV19|TRBJ2-7
ARVAPPLYEQY
>TRBV28|TRBJ1-3
ASSPLLGPGNTIY
>TRBV5-4|TRBJ2-7
ASSLPQGYEQY
>TRBV20-1|TRBJ2-7
SAVGDEQY
>TRBV19|TRBJ2-7
ASSLNREGGYEQY
>TRBV2|TRBJ2-2
ASIAGTGNTGELF
>TRBV28|TRBJ2-6
ASGIPGTGANVLT
>TRBV5-6|TRBJ1-3
ASSLGTVRNTIY
>TRBV28|TRBJ2-4
ASSLAGGGIQY
>TRBV28|TRBJ2-1
ASSWRSSYNEQF
>TRBV7-3|TRBJ2-2
ASSLRLAGVYTGELF
>TRBV5-6|TRBJ1-3
ASSTRLEGNTIY
>TRBV6-5|TRBJ2-7
ASRASGGSYEQY
>TRBV29-1|TRBJ2-1
SVGGPYNEQF
>TRBV4-3|TRBJ2-5
ASSQDTAYQETQY
>TRBV6-6|TRBJ1-6
ASSWTGGTYNSPLH
>TRBV5-4|TRBJ2-2
ASSLRGGANTGELF
>TRBV2|TRBJ1-2
ASSVGRGYGYT
>TRBV27|TRBJ1-6
ASSRHRDRGQSPLH
>TRBV7-9|TRBJ1-1
ASSPREAF
>TRBV7-3|TRBJ2-6
ASSLPGVGANVLT
>TRBV13|TRBJ2-7
ASSSRTGGPDIDTYEQY
>TRBV15|TRBJ2-5
ATGLGSQGETQY
>TRBV5-6|TRBJ2-7
ASRKTGTYPYEQY
>TRBV7-9|TRBJ1-4
ASRGTDEKLF